This is a list of T cell receptor beta chains from one sample in a study of CD8+ T cells in alopecia areata. Measured with immunoSEQ multiplex PCR; TCRdb has only the in-frame clones, and not every one. The repertoire consists of 37,000 or so clones, with over 50% occurring once and the leading ten covering approximately 1.7%. The sample was CD4+ Tregs sorted from blood. The receptors stem from a human donor with alopecia areata. The CDR3 runs from the conserved cysteine through the conserved F or W. D genes are given only for firm matches. Size tells how often a clone was seen (once, few, many) or the class of an expanded clone, and some rows leave it out.

clone size	V gene	J gene	D gene	CDR3 protein	CDR3 DNA
-	TRBV2	TRBJ2-1	-	CASSRRNEQFF	TGTGCCAGCAGCCGGAGGAATGAGCAGTTCTTC
-	TRBV19	TRBJ1-3	-	CASSLVHSSGNTIYF	TGTGCCAGTAGCCTCGTACACAGCTCTGGAAACACCATATATTTT
-	TRBV7-3	TRBJ2-7	-	CASSLTATIEGYEQYF	TGTGCCAGCAGCTTAACCGCAACGATTGAAGGATACGAGCAGTACTTC
-	TRBV6-1	TRBJ2-5	TRBD2	CASSEGGRGETQYF	TGTGCCAGCAGTGAAGGCGGGAGAGGAGAGACCCAGTACTTC
-	TRBV30	TRBJ1-3	-	CAWSPDSLGNTIYF	TGTGCCTGGAGTCCGGACAGTTTAGGAAACACCATATATTTT
-	TRBV4-3	TRBJ1-2	-	CASSPAGTDGYTF	TGCGCCAGCAGCCCAGCCGGGACCGATGGCTACACCTTC
-	TRBV6-5	TRBJ1-2	-	CASNLNGGASYGYTF	TGTGCCAGCAATCTAAATGGGGGGGCGTCCTATGGCTACACCTTC
-	TRBV28	TRBJ2-5	-	CASGMEETQYF	TGTGCCTCGGGGATGGAGGAGACCCAGTACTTC
few	TRBV19	TRBJ2-1	-	CASSLQGRSYNEQFF	TGTGCCAGTTCCCTACAGGGCCGCTCCTACAATGAGCAGTTCTTC
few	TRBV7-2	TRBJ1-2	-	CASSPHYYGYTF	TGTGCCAGCAGCCCCCATTACTATGGCTACACCTTC
-	TRBV2	TRBJ2-3	-	CASKGQSTGTQYF	TGTGCCAGCAAAGGACAGAGCACAGGTACGCAGTATTTT
medium-sized	TRBV28	TRBJ1-3	-	CASSFLSAGLGGNTIYF	TGTGCCAGCAGTTTCCTCTCGGCAGGGCTTGGTGGAAACACCATATATTTT
-	TRBV5-6	TRBJ2-2	TRBD1	CASSLGDRITGELFF	TGTGCCAGCAGCTTGGGGGACAGGATTACCGGGGAGCTGTTTTTT
-	TRBV7-9	TRBJ1-6	TRBD1	CASRSGGESTSPLHF	TGTGCCAGCAGATCAGGGGGCGAGTCTACTTCACCCCTCCACTTT
medium-sized	TRBV18	TRBJ2-2	-	CASSLQPSELFF	TGTGCCAGCTCATTGCAGCCAAGCGAGCTGTTTTTT
few	TRBV12-5	TRBJ2-6	-	CASGLTYDLTF	TGTGCTAGTGGTTTGACATACGACCTGACTTTC
once	TRBV6-5	TRBJ2-7	-	CASTGYREQYF	TGTGCCAGCACCGGGTACCGCGAGCAGTACTTC
few	TRBV6-5	TRBJ2-1	-	CASSATSGNEQFF	TGTGCCAGCAGTGCCACGAGCGGCAATGAGCAGTTCTTC
few	TRBV5-6	TRBJ2-1	-	CASSGPNRNEQFF	TGTGCCAGCAGCGGTCCTAACCGTAATGAGCAGTTCTTC
-	TRBV5-1	TRBJ2-3	TRBD2	CASSLGTSGGTTTDTQYF	TGCGCCAGCAGCTTGGGAACTAGCGGGGGGACTACCACAGATACGCAGTATTTT
-	TRBV18	TRBJ1-3	TRBD1	CASSPRTGVGNTIYF	TGTGCCAGCTCACCACGGACAGGGGTTGGAAACACCATATATTTT
few	TRBV19	TRBJ2-3	TRBD2	CASKIEGGHTQYF	TGTGCCAGTAAGATCGAGGGAGGGCATACGCAGTATTTT
-	TRBV6-5	TRBJ2-6	-	CASSYYSGANVLTF	TGTGCCAGCAGTTACTATTCTGGGGCCAACGTCCTGACTTTC
-	TRBV6-6	TRBJ2-3	-	CASSYAEVSTDTQYF	TGTGCCAGCAGTTACGCTGAGGTGAGCACAGATACGCAGTATTTT
-	TRBV4-1	TRBJ2-7	-	CASSRPPGEQYF	TGCGCCAGCAGCCGCCCCCCGGGCGAGCAGTACTTC
-	TRBV7-2	TRBJ1-5	-	CASSLNQGRQPQHF	TGTGCCAGCAGCTTAAACCAGGGTAGACAGCCCCAGCATTTT
-	TRBV5-1	TRBJ2-7	-	CASSLGRGTAGYEQYF	TGCGCCAGCAGCTTGGGACGCGGGACGGCGGGTTACGAGCAGTACTTC
-	TRBV29-1	TRBJ2-7	-	CSVEETATYEQYF	TGCAGCGTTGAAGAGACAGCAACCTACGAGCAGTACTTC
-	TRBV5-1	TRBJ2-7	-	CASSLGTHEQYF	TGCGCCAGCAGCCTGGGTACCCACGAGCAGTACTTC
-	TRBV5-1	TRBJ2-1	TRBD2	CASSLGDYGGNEQFF	TGCGCCAGCAGCTTGGGGGACTACGGGGGCAATGAGCAGTTCTTC
few	TRBV5-1	TRBJ2-3	-	CASSLQVSGTDTQYF	TGCGCCAGCAGCTTACAGGTCTCGGGCACAGATACGCAGTATTTT
-	TRBV11-3	TRBJ1-2	-	CASSQYGTPYYGYTF	TGTGCCAGCAGCCAATACGGGACACCTTACTATGGCTACACCTTC
-	TRBV11-2	TRBJ2-1	TRBD2	CASSSGLARGVEQFF	TGTGCCAGCAGCTCCGGACTAGCGAGGGGGGTTGAGCAGTTCTTC
-	TRBV6-6	TRBJ2-1	-	CASSYGLSSYNEQFF	TGTGCCAGCAGTTACGGACTGAGCTCCTACAATGAGCAGTTCTTC
-	TRBV7-2	TRBJ2-4	-	CASSLDFVAKNIQYF	TGTGCCAGCAGCTTAGACTTCGTAGCCAAAAACATTCAGTACTTC
few	TRBV14	TRBJ2-7	TRBD2	CASSSPAGGYEQYF	TGTGCCAGCAGCTCCCCGGCGGGGGGCTACGAGCAGTACTTC
-	TRBV7-2	TRBJ2-7	-	CASSPTGGLHYEQYF	TGTGCCAGCAGCCCCACCGGGGGCCTCCACTACGAGCAGTACTTC
few	TRBV6-5	TRBJ2-7	-	CASSYRWSSYEQYF	TGTGCCAGCAGTTACAGATGGAGCTCCTACGAGCAGTACTTC
-	TRBV27	TRBJ2-7	TRBD2	CASRGKVAGGIEQYF	TGTGCCAGCAGGGGGAAGGTAGCGGGAGGGATAGAGCAGTACTTC
few	TRBV28	TRBJ2-1	TRBD2	CASSSGLAGASRYEQFF	TGTGCCAGCAGTTCCGGACTAGCGGGAGCCTCTCGGTATGAGCAGTTCTTC
medium-sized	TRBV19	TRBJ2-1	-	CASSIRAGRYNEQFF	TGTGCCAGTAGTATTCGGGCGGGGCGATACAATGAGCAGTTCTTC
-	TRBV7-2	TRBJ1-2	-	CASSSVTANYGYTF	TGTGCCAGCAGCTCCGTGACAGCTAACTATGGCTACACCTTC
once	TRBV6-6	TRBJ1-5	TRBD1	CASSRTGGRQPQHF	TGTGCCAGCAGCCGGACAGGGGGCCGTCAGCCCCAGCATTTT
-	TRBV5-1	TRBJ2-5	-	CASSSGPETQYF	TGCGCCAGCAGCTCGGGACCCGAGACCCAGTACTTC
-	TRBV4-3	TRBJ2-5	TRBD2	CASSQGGLAGETQYF	TGCGCCAGCAGCCAAGGTGGGCTAGCGGGAGAGACCCAGTACTTC
-	TRBV28	TRBJ1-5	-	CASSPQNQPQHF	TGTGCCAGCAGTCCGCAGAATCAGCCCCAGCATTTT
-	TRBV7-8	TRBJ2-7	-	CASERGAGYEQYF	TGTGCCAGCGAACGAGGGGCAGGGTACGAGCAGTACTTC
few	TRBV7-2	TRBJ2-1	-	CASSLGASSYNEQFF	TGTGCCAGCAGCTTAGGCGCTAGCTCCTACAATGAGCAGTTCTTC
-	TRBV18	TRBJ2-1	TRBD2	CASSPPVKREKQFF	TGTGCCAGCTCACCACCGGTGAAGCGGGAAAAGCAGTTCTTC
-	TRBV15	TRBJ1-4	-	CATSRTPSFGVTNEKLFF	TGTGCCACCAGCAGGACCCCCTCCTTCGGGGTCACTAATGAAAAACTGTTTTTT
-	TRBV7-3	TRBJ1-2	-	CASSQGGWDYGYTF	TGTGCCAGCAGCCAGGGCGGCTGGGACTATGGCTACACCTTC
-	TRBV28	TRBJ2-3	-	CASKWGGADTQYF	TGTGCCAGCAAGTGGGGGGGCGCAGATACGCAGTATTTT
once	TRBV2	TRBJ1-3	-	CASSTGNFGNTIYF	TGTGCCAGCAGTACGGGTAATTTCGGAAACACCATATATTTT
few	TRBV9	TRBJ2-1	-	CASSGLGAAGNEQFF	TGTGCCAGCAGCGGCCTCGGGGCCGCCGGCAATGAGCAGTTCTTC
-	TRBV5-1	TRBJ2-5	TRBD2	CASNGGGEETQYF	TGCGCCAGCAATGGCGGGGGGGAAGAGACCCAGTACTTC
-	TRBV19	TRBJ1-1	-	CASSMDRGTEAFF	TGTGCCAGTAGTATGGACAGAGGCACTGAAGCTTTCTTT
few	TRBV7-2	TRBJ1-2	-	CASSYGAYGYTF	TGTGCCAGCAGCTACGGGGCCTATGGCTACACCTTC
few	TRBV7-8	TRBJ2-5	-	CASSPGEGRGLTRETQYF	TGTGCCAGCAGCCCGGGAGAGGGGCGAGGGTTAACGCGGGAGACCCAGTACTTC
-	TRBV7-2	TRBJ2-3	TRBD1	CASSTTGTGGDTQYF	TGTGCCAGCAGCACCACCGGGACAGGGGGTGATACGCAGTATTTT
-	TRBV2	TRBJ2-5	-	CASSRETQYF	TGTGCCAGCTCGAGGGAGACCCAGTACTTC